The source of this T cell receptor (beta chain) is a study of cytotoxic CD8 clonotypes in ibrutinib-treated CLL. Whole-study context: Complete response was seen in 2 patients and partial in some 24; roughly 12 progressed and about 15 stayed remitted after a median around 64 months. On average, each sample had 255,043 productive templates and more than 85,000 productive rearrangements. Findings of the study overall: Clonality was higher at ibrutinib response and returned toward baseline at progression. Age-matched healthy donor levels were exceeded by baseline clonality, which tracked circulating CD8+ T-cell counts.

This clone appeared a few times. The target antigen is unknown. This CDR3 is built from 13 residues. Germline CDR1 KGHSH, CDR2 LQKENI. V was trimmed by 0 bases and J by 5 bases, leaving 8 bases between them. Method: immunoSEQ multiplex PCR; TCRdb's copy keeps in-frame clones and lacks some. Here the sample spans around 250,000 clones, roughly 74% being singletons. Sequencing was performed on PBMCs, taken after 24 months of ibrutinib treatment. The V and J genes are TRBV18 and TRBJ2-7; unclear D gene. The sequence derives from a human donor with chronic lymphocytic leukemia. CDR3 DNA sequence: TGTGCCAGCTCACCACCAGTCCTGCACGAGCAGTACTTC. Translated: CASSPPVLHEQYF.